Sequencing of this TCR beta chain was carried out in a study of chemoradiotherapy in HPV16-positive cancers. Repertoires were generated with immunoSEQ multiplex PCR, while TCRdb's copy carries only in-frame clones and drops some. The sample gives more than 25,000 clones, over 90% of which show up once; over 15% is in the top ten. Germline V gene lookup returns CDR1 LGHNA and CDR2 YNFKEQ. The V end was cut by 7 bases, the J end by 2 bases, with 13 bases between. This CDR3 has 14 amino acids. The V and J genes are TRBV4-2 and TRBJ2-3; no clear D. This clonotype was obtained from a human donor with HPV-associated anogenital cancer. The specimen was blood, collected from a patient who underwent chemoradiotherapy. The CDR3 is CASTRLPNTDTQYF. CDR3 in DNA: TGTGCCAGCACCCGACTGCCCAACACAGATACGCAGTATTTT.